This T cell receptor (beta chain) was recovered during a study of T cell changes during pregnancy in multiple sclerosis (dated by TCRdb to between 2018 and 2020). Some background on the complete study: The study examined how the T cell repertoire changed over the course of pregnancy in women with multiple sclerosis.

V loses 4 bases, J loses 3 bases, and the germline ends lie 12 bases apart. Reading the germline V gene gives CDR1 MDHEN and CDR2 SYDVKM. Its CDR3 holds 15 amino acids, cysteine through phenylalanine. Only the CDR3 portion is preserved as DNA: 45 bases, with reading frame beginning at the first base. The library was prepared using the immunoSEQ multiplex PCR assay. In TCRdb, the immuneACCESS table is reduced to in-frame sequences with V and J assigned. These tables do not hold every clone; where another copy was compared, an unresolved V gene accounts for under half, and the others remain unexplained. The table for this sample lists about 110,000 clones; about nine tenths of them were counted only once. Approximately 1.5% of the sample is taken by the ten largest. The table lists this clone with a few counts. Which antigen it targets is not known. One base away there is no much larger clone; base qualities are not given.

The sequence derives from a female donor with multiple sclerosis, enrolled in a pregnancy study. Source: peripheral blood, taken after pregnancy. Recombination connected TRBV28 to TRBJ2-2; the D region possibly corresponds to TRBD1 (6 bases align). The encoded CDR3 is CASSSSDRHTGELFF. The nucleotides are TGTGCCAGCAGTTCCTCGGACAGACACACCGGGGAGCTGTTTTTT.